This T cell receptor (beta chain) derives from a study of identical twins. TCRdb reprocessed the 5' RACE reads via MiXCR and lists one record per CDR3 protein. The table has 470,000 or so distinct CDR3 sequences, around 24% seen once. Healthy Caucasians, and only they, were the donors. In its sample, this clonotype was seen a few times. Germline loops: CDR1 DFQATT, CDR2 SNEGSKA (reference sequence). The CDR3 has 14 amino acids. V was pared by 6 bases and J by 2 bases, with 17 bases between. These same records also appear under a second study, on T cells expressing NK-cell markers. That work contributes: HCMV seropositivity characterized most of the eight sequenced donors, and seronegativity one. Dominant NKG2C+ clonotypes were found to form roughly 1.0-7.0% of CD8+ T cells in over five donors.

This sequence originates from a woman aged 18-30 years in good health. Specimen: CD4+ T cells sorted from blood. The chain links TRBV20-1 to TRBJ2-7; perhaps TRBD2 as D (5 bases). The chain's CDR3 is CSAPVSGSTYEQYF. The CDR3, as DNA: TGCAGTGCCCCCGTGAGCGGAAGCACCTACGAGCAGTACTTC.